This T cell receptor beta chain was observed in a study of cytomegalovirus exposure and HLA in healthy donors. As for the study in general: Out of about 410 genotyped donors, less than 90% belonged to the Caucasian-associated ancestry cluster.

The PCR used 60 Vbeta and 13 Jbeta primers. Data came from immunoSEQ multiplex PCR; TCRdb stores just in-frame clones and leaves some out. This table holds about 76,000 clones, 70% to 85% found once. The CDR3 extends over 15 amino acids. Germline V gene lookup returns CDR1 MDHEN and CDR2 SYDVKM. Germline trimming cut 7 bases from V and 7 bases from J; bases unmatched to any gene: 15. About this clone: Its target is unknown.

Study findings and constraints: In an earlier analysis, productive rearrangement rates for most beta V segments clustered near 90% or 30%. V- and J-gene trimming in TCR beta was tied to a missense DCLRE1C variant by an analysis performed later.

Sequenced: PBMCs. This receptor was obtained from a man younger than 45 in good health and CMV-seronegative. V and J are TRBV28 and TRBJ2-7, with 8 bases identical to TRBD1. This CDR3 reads CASTPSGQGAGEQYF. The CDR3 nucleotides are TGTGCCAGCACCCCGTCTGGTCAGGGGGCGGGGGAGCAGTACTTC.